Reported below is one TCR beta chain. The record originates from a study of shared clonotypes between healthy human individuals. Trimming took off 0 bases at V and 0 bases at J, with 5 bases between the two ends. Per the germline V gene, CDR1 is MNHEY and CDR2 is SMNVEV (reference sequence). The CDR3 consists of 14 residues. Here immunoSEQ multiplex PCR was the method, and the copy in TCRdb shows in-frame clones only, minus some. Here the sample spans around 1.4 million clones, around 98.5% being singletons. The receptor comes from a man aged 25 to 45 in good health. The chain links TRBV27 to TRBJ1-1; D gene unclear. Material for sequencing was naive CD4+ T cells sorted from blood. The subset: CD45RA+ positively selected. The CDR3 bases are TGTGCCAGCAGTTTATCACACGTGAACACTGAAGCTTTCTTT. Its protein product is CASSLSHVNTEAFF.